This T cell receptor beta chain appears in the sequencing data of a study of blood T cell repertoires in COVID-19. In the authors' methods: Reference gene primer amplification in the assay estimated nucleated cell counts. This table comes from immunoSEQ multiplex PCR, and its TCRdb copy is limited to in-frame clones, with some not included. That table furnishes V, J and clone size, whereas the DNA furnished D and trimming. The data hold 87,000 or so clones, with roughly four fifths observed a single time. This clonotype was sampled from a woman aged 65 to 85 with acute or convalescent COVID-19. The material sequenced was peripheral blood.

The CDR3 loop is CASSLQGGMNTEAFF. As DNA, the CDR3 is TGCGCCAGCAGCTTGCAGGGCGGGATGAACACTGAAGCTTTCTTT. The chain uses TRBV5-1 and TRBJ1-1, with a weak D call TRBD1 (5 bases). The CDR3 sequence is 15 residues long. The V end was cut by 1 base, the J end by 0 bases, with 10 bases between. Germline CDR1 and CDR2: SGHRS and YFSETQ. Filled out from reference TRBV5-1 and TRBJ1-1, the complete variable domain reads KAGVTQTPRYLIKTRGQQVTLSCSPISGHRSVSWYQQTPGQGLQFLFEYFSETQRNKGNFPGRFSGRQFSNSRSEMNVSTLELGDSALYLCASSLQGGMNTEAFFGQGTRLTVV.